Each of the 8 T cell receptor beta chains below was sequenced from the same sample in a study of T-cell memory formation after mild COVID-19. TCRdb fed the 5' RACE reads into MiXCR, producing one record per CDR3 protein. The top ten clones hold roughly 33% of a sample with roughly 80,000 distinct CDR3 sequences, 14% of them seen once. Input material: PBMCs or a T cell subset sorted from them (not recorded which). Every receptor here comes from an adult woman who had mild COVID-19 (a few samples of this study predate the infection). Cell type and time point are not known.

The genes are TRBV15 and TRBJ1-1; D is possibly TRBD1 (5 bases). CDR1 and CDR2 (germline): LNHNV, YYDKDF (reference sequence). The CDR3 is 15 amino acids. V was cut by 0 bases and J by 2 bases, with 10 bases left in between. This CDR3 reads CATSRDGTSNTEAFF. For the CDR3, the DNA is TGTGCCACCAGCAGAGACGGGACGAGTAACACTGAAGCTTTCTTT.

This clonotype has ten or more counts. This chain uses TRBV29-1 with TRBJ2-1, with D possibly being TRBD2 (6 bases). The CDR3 covers 13 residues. The germline gives CDR1 SQVTM, CDR2 ANQGSEA. V shed 1 base and J shed 6 bases, with 10 bases lying between them. This CDR3 reads CSVEAGALNEQFF. CDR3 bases: TGCAGCGTTGAAGCGGGAGCCCTCAATGAGCAGTTCTTC.

The chain uses TRBV6-5 and TRBJ1-1; D possibly corresponds to TRBD1 (6 bases). Germline V gene sequence: CDR1 MNHEY, CDR2 SVGAGI. V gave up 8 bases and J gave up 6 bases, with 19 bases separating them. The CDR3 is 14 residues long. The CDR3 region is CASGSLTGAPEAFF. The CDR3 DNA follows: TGTGCCAGCGGATCGTTAACGGGGGCGCCTGAAGCTTTCTTT.

The chain employs TRBV11-3 and TRBJ1-2; D perhaps matches TRBD1 (5 bases). Per the germline V gene, CDR1 is SGHNT and CDR2 is YENEEA. The V end was cut by 0 bases, the J end by 5 bases, with 13 bases between. The CDR3 is made up of 15 amino acids. The CDR3 spells CASSLDPGTGYGYTF. CDR3 DNA: TGTGCCAGCAGCTTAGATCCAGGGACCGGTTATGGCTACACCTTC. The full variable domain, with the rest looked up from reference TRBV11-3 and TRBJ1-2, is EAGVVQSPRYKIIEKKQPVAFWCNPISGHNTLYWYLQNLGQGPELLIRYENEEAVDDSQLPKDRFSAERLKGVDSTLKIQPAELGDSAVYLCASSLDPGTGYGYTFGSGTRLTVV.

This clonotype was recorded a few times. The chain recombines TRBV20-1 with TRBJ2-7; 12 nucleotides line up with TRBD2. This CDR3 region has 14 residues. Trimming removed 7 bases from V and 5 bases from J; junction bases left unmatched: 9. In germline, CDR1 is DFQATT, CDR2 SNEGSKA (reference sequence). Written as DNA, the CDR3 is TGCAGTGGACTAGCGGGAGTCAGAATACACGAGCAGTACTTC. It specifies CSGLAGVRIHEQYF.

This clonotype has only a few counts. The chain links TRBV15 to TRBJ2-1; D is unresolved. The CDR3 sequence is 13 residues long. Germline-derived CDR1 and CDR2 are LNHNV and YYDKDF (reference sequence). V was pared by 1 base and J by 7 bases, with 8 bases between. The CDR3 region is CATSRAGYNEQFF. Written as DNA, the CDR3 is TGTGCCACCAGCAGAGCCGGGTATAATGAGCAGTTCTTC.

This chain connects TRBV7-9 to TRBJ2-1; D remains ambiguous. V shed 6 bases and J shed 4 bases, with 7 bases lying between them. The length of the CDR3 is 12 residues. CDR1 SEHNR and CDR2 FQNEAQ come from the germline V gene (reference sequence). This CDR3 reads CASRPTYNEQFF. In nucleotides, the CDR3 is TGTGCCAGCAGGCCGACTTACAATGAGCAGTTCTTC.

This clonotype was counted ten times or more. The V and J genes are TRBV6-4 and TRBJ2-1; 8 positions match TRBD2. CDR1 and CDR2 (germline): MRHNA, SNTAGT. The J segment lost 6 bases and the V segment lost 0 bases, leaving 4 bases of the junction unmatched. This CDR3 has 15 residues. CDR3 amino acids: CASSDSAGGGNEQFF. In DNA, the CDR3 is TGTGCCAGCAGTGACTCGGCGGGAGGAGGCAATGAGCAGTTCTTC.